This T cell receptor beta chain stems from a study of CD8+CD57+ T cells in acquired aplastic anemia (dated by TCRdb to the late 2010s). Some background on the complete study: A mean of approximately 3 ug of DNA, ranging from 0.2 to 27.4 ug, was extracted from sorted CD4+ and CD8+ cells. CD8+CD57+ expansion was defined as frequency above the mean frequency observed in healthy subjects.

Beyond this particular receptor, the publication reports: About 28 CD8+ CDR3 sequences were found in both patients and controls but appeared to be highly expressed in patients and within the immunodominant clones of the patients. Patients and healthy controls showed no significant difference in CD8+ Simpson's diversity (P=0.060).

Expansion of CD8+CD57+ cells had been shown by flow cytometry in the patients chosen for sequencing. All patients had severe acquired aplastic anemia diagnosed by International Study of Aplastic Anemia and Agranulocytosis and Camitta criteria. No therapy had been received by the patients at the time of blood sampling. The study deep-sequenced TCR repertoires of sorted CD4+ and CD8+ blood T cells from severe aplastic anemia patients and healthy subjects. Patients were enrolled in the USA under clinicaltrials.gov protocols 00001620, 01623167, 00001397, 00071045, 00081523 and 00961064. Ficoll-Paque density gradient centrifugation was used to isolate peripheral blood mononuclear cells. Before DNA was extracted, CD4+ and CD8+ T cells were sorted using either FACS or magnetic beads. Of note for this clonotype: No antigen is known for it. No base qualities exist here, and no much larger clone lies one base off it.

Genomic DNA was used as template for profiling of TCR beta VDJ combinations and CDR3 sequences. TCR repertoire sequencing was run on an Illumina HiSeq 2000. On the authors' methods: Repertoires were assessed using TRBV/TRBJ rearrangement plots, CDR3 size and DJ length profiles, and Simpson's diversity index. The immunodominant clone was defined as the most abundant DNA sequence in deep sequencing data. CDR3 amino acid sequences were checked for sharing across subjects and were also compared against the VDJdb database and published repertoires. The public reads were reprocessed in TCRdb via fastp at Q25 and MiXCR, keeping in-frame beta chains. Every entry covers one CDR3 protein and lists the most common genes and DNA from its rows. The V and J calls and clone size come from TCRdb's table, not from the authors' own analysis. This sample has 180,000 or so distinct CDR3 sequences in its table, and approximately 52% of those were observed once. The ten largest account for about 2% of the sample.

CDR1 is given as SGHVS and CDR2 as FQNEAQ, both from the germline V gene. Reading from cysteine to phenylalanine, the CDR3 counts 16 amino acids. Only the CDR3 portion is preserved as DNA: 48 bases, with reading frame beginning at the first base. V loses 5 bases at its end and J loses 4 bases; junction bases beyond the gene matches: 7. In this chain, TRBV7-8 is recombined with TRBJ2-1, and 11 bases in between align with TRBD2. Sequences were obtained from sorted CD4+, CD8+, or CD8+CD57+ T cells (not recorded which) from PBMCs. This receptor was taken from a human donor with aplastic anemia. At the DNA level, the sequence is TGTGCCAGCAGCCCCCGGGCTAGCGGGGGGTACAATGAGCAGTTCTTC. It is translated as CASSPRASGGYNEQFF.